A single sample is the source of the 6 T cell receptor beta chains below, sequenced in a study of blood T cells in healthy people across ages. A second PCR of about 7 to 12 cycles used a sample-barcoded 5' primer and a J-beta primer mix. TCRdb re-called the 5' RACE reads through MiXCR, storing one row per CDR3 protein. Of hundreds of thousands of distinct CDR3 sequences in the sample, around 45% are singletons; the top ten hold about 19%. Sequencing was carried out using blood. All receptors come from a man aged 60 to 69 in good health.

CDR3 nucleotide sequence: TGTGCCAGCAGTGTAGACGGCAATCAGCCCCAGCATTTT. Residues: CASSVDGNQPQHF. The chain combines TRBV27 with TRBJ1-5; no firm D call. The germline gives CDR1 MNHEY, CDR2 SMNVEV (reference sequence). The CDR3 length is 13 residues. Trimming pared 5 bases from V and 2 bases from J, leaving 7 bases between.

Turning to this clonotype: This could be a read error, since a much larger clone is one nucleotide away. This chain joins TRBV27 and TRBJ1-1; 8 bases fit TRBD1. CDR1 is MNHEY and CDR2 is SMNVEV in the germline V gene (reference sequence). The CDR3 is made up of 14 amino acids. V shed 5 bases, J shed 3 bases, and the junction held 5 bases outside the gene matches. CDR3 protein: CASSPQGGDTEAFF. CDR3 in DNA: TGTGCCAGCAGTCCACAGGGGGGGGACACTGAAGCTTTCTTT.

This clonotype was counted only a few times. The chain uses TRBV20-1 and TRBJ2-1, with 14 bases lining up with TRBD2. The CDR3 length is 15 residues. The germline V gene encodes CDR1 DFQATT and CDR2 SNEGSKA (reference sequence). The trim removed 5 bases at V and 10 bases at J, leaving 10 bases unmatched. Written as DNA, the CDR3 is TGCAGTGCTCGGAGTGGACTAGCGGGGGGATACGAGCAGTTCTTC. Its translation is CSARSGLAGGYEQFF.

This clonotype is a singleton in its sample. The gene calls are TRBV27 and TRBJ1-1, with TRBD1 matching over 7 bases. Trimming cost V 6 bases and J 0 bases; bases outside gene matches: 7. There are 15 residues in the CDR3. Germline V gives CDR1 MNHEY, CDR2 SMNVEV (reference sequence). CDR3 in amino acids: CASSHLDRMNTEAFF. The CDR3 DNA follows: TGTGCCAGCAGCCACCTGGACAGGATGAACACTGAAGCTTTCTTT.

This rearrangement joins TRBV5-1 to TRBJ1-1; D is ambiguous. CDR1 and CDR2 from the germline V gene are SGHRS and YFSETQ. The CDR3 covers 12 residues. Trimming stripped 4 bases from V and 8 bases from J, with 12 bases between. The CDR3 sequence is CASSETLGEAFF. The CDR3 DNA reads as TGCGCCAGCAGCGAAACTCTGGGGGAAGCTTTCTTT.

This chain joins TRBV18 and TRBJ2-1; D is perhaps TRBD2 (7 bases). The CDR3 totals 16 residues. The germline V gene has CDR1 KGHSH and CDR2 LQKENI. V was shortened by 4 bases and J by 8 bases, with 21 bases between the two germline ends. The CDR3 bases are TGTGCCAGCTCACAGACAACATCGGGGGGCCGGGATGAGCAGTTCTTC. Its protein product is CASSQTTSGGRDEQFF.